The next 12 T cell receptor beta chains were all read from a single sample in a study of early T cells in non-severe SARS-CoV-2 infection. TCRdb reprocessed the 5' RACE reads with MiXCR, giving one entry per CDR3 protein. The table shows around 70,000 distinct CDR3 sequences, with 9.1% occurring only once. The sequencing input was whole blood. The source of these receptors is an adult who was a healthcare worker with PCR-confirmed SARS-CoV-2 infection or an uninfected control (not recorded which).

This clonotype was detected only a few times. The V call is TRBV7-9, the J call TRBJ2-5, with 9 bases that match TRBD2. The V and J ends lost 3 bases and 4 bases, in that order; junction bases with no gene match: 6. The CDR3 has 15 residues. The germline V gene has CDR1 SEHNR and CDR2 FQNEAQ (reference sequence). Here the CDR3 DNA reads TGTGCCAGCAGCTTTCCTAGCGGGACTACAGAGACCCAGTACTTC. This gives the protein CASSFPSGTTETQYF.

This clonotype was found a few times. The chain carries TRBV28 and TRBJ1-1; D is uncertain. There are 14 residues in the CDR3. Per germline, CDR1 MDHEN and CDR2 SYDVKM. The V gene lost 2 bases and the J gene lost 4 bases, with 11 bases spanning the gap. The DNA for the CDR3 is TGTGCCAGCAGTTTACCCGGGGAGGTCACTGAAGCTTTCTTT. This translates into CASSLPGEVTEAFF.

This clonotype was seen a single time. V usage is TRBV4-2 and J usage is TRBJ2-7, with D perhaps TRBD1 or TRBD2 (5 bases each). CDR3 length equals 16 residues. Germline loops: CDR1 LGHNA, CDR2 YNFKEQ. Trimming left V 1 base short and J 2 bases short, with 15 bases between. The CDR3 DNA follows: TGTGCCAGCAGCCAAGCGAGAGGGGCCCAGGCCTACGAGCAGTACTTC. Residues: CASSQARGAQAYEQYF.

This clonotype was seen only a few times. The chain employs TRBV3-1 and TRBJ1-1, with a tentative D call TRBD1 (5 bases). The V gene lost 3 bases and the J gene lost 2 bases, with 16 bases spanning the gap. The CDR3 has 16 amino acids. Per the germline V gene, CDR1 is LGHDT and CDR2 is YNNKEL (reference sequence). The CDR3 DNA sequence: TGTGCCAGCAGCCATCTCCAGGGATGGGGAAACACTGAAGCTTTCTTT. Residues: CASSHLQGWGNTEAFF. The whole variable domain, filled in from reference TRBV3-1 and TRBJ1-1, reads DTAVSQTPKYLVTQMGNDKSIKCEQNLGHDTMYWYKQDSKKFLKIMFSYNNKELIINETVPNRFSPKSPDKAHLNLHINSLELGDSAVYFCASSHLQGWGNTEAFFGQGTRLTVV.

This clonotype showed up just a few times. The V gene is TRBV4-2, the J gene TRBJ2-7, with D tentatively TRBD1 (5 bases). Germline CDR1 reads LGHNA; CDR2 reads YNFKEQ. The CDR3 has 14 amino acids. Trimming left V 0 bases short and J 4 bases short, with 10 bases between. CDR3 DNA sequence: TGTGCCAGCAGCCAAGAATCGAGACAGTACGAGCAGTACTTC. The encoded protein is CASSQESRQYEQYF.

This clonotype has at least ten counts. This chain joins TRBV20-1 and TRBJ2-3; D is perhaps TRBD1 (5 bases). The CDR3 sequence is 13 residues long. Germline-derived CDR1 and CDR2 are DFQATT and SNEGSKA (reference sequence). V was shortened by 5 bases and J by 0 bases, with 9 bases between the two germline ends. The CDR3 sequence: CSAAGASTDTQYF. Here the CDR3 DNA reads TGCAGTGCTGCTGGGGCTAGCACAGATACGCAGTATTTT.

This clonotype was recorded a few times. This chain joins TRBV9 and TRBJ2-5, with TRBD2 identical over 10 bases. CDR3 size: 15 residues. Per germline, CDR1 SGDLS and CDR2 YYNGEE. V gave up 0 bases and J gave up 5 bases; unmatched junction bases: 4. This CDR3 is CASSVVAGGWETQYF. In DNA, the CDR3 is TGTGCCAGCAGCGTAGTAGCGGGAGGCTGGGAGACCCAGTACTTC.

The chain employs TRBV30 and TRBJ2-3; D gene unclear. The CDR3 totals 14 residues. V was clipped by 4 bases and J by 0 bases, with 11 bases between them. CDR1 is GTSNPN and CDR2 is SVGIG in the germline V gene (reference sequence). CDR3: CAWNRLSSTDTQYF. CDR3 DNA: TGTGCCTGGAATCGCCTGTCTAGCACAGATACGCAGTATTTT.

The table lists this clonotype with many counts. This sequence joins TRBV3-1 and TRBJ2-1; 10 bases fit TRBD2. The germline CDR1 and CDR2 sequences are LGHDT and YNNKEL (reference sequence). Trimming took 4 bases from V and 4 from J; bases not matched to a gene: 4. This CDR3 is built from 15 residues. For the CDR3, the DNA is TGTGCCAGCAGCCCGGGACTAGCGCCGTACAATGAGCAGTTCTTC. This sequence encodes CASSPGLAPYNEQFF.

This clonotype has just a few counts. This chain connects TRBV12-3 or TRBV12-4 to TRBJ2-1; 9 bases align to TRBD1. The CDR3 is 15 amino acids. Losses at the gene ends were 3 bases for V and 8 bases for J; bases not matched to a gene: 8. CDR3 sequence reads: CASSFETGGVYEQFF. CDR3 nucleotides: TGTGCCAGCAGTTTTGAAACAGGGGGCGTCTATGAGCAGTTCTTC.

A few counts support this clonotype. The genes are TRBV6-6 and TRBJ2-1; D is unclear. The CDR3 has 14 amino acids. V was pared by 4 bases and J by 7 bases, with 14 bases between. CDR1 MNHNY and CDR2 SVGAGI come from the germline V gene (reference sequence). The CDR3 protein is CASSSRTGRNEQFF. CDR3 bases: TGTGCCAGCAGTTCCCGGACGGGTAGGAATGAGCAGTTCTTC.

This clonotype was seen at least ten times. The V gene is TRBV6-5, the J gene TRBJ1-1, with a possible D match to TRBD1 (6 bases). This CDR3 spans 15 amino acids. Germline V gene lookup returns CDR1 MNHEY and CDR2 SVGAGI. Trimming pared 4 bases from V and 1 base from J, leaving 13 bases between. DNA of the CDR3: TGTGCCAGCAGTTCTCAGGGGAGGGAGAACACTGAAGCTTTCTTT. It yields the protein CASSSQGRENTEAFF.